These 14 T cell receptor beta chains were sequenced from one sample in a study of blood T cell repertoires in COVID-19 (dated by TCRdb to the early 2020s). Preparation of the library involved the immunoSEQ multiplex PCR assay. TCRdb holds this immuneACCESS table with in-frame rearrangements only. Some clones are missing; in checked studies, unresolved V genes explain under half, and the rest has no known cause. This sample comprises over 90,000 clones, roughly nine tenths of them detected only once. 2.5% to 3.5% of the sample comes from the top ten. Sequencing used peripheral blood. Receptors originate from a middle-aged man in a cohort sampled during active COVID-19.

The rearrangement joins TRBV11-2 to TRBJ2-1; unclear D gene. Germline-derived CDR1 and CDR2 are SGHAT and FQNNGV. V dropped 0 bases and J dropped 6 bases, with 9 bases sitting between them. This CDR3 comprises 14 residues. CDR3 in amino acids: CASSLDHGSNEQFF. The CDR3 DNA sequence: TGTGCCAGCAGCTTAGATCACGGTTCCAATGAGCAGTTCTTC.

The chain uses TRBV7-2 and TRBJ1-5; 7 nucleotides align to TRBD1. Germline CDR1 reads SGHTA; CDR2 reads FQGNSA. Trimming cost V 3 bases and J 0 bases; bases outside gene matches: 5. This CDR3 is built from 16 residues. CDR3 residues: CASSFTRGNSNQPQHF. The DNA of the CDR3 is TGTGCCAGCAGCTTCACCAGGGGGAATAGCAATCAGCCCCAGCATTTT.

This clone was detected only once. The chain recombines TRBV6-1 with TRBJ2-2; 15 nucleotides line up with TRBD2. The CDR3 contains 18 residues. From germline, CDR1 is MNHNS and CDR2 SASEGT. Losses at the gene ends were 4 bases for V and 2 bases for J; bases not matched to a gene: 5. The CDR3 reads CASSARTSGGGNTGELFF. CDR3 DNA: TGTGCCAGCAGTGCCCGGACTAGCGGGGGGGGAAACACCGGGGAGCTGTTTTTT.

This clone was seen a single time. The chain joins TRBV19 to TRBJ2-7, with D tentatively TRBD1 (5 bases). The CDR3 extends over 14 amino acids. Trimming left V 2 bases short and J 1 base short, with 9 bases between. CDR1 is LNHDA and CDR2 is SQIVND in the germline V gene (reference sequence). As DNA, the CDR3 is TGTGCCAGTAGTATAAACAGGTTTTCCTACGAGCAGTACTTC. Its protein product is CASSINRFSYEQYF.

This clone was counted between two and nine times. The chain couples TRBV7-7 to TRBJ2-7, with a possible D match to TRBD1 (5 bases). The CDR3 covers 13 residues. The germline V gene has CDR1 SSHAT and CDR2 FNYEAQ (reference sequence). The V end was cut by 6 bases, the J end by 0 bases, with 9 bases between. This chain's CDR3 is CASSWGGSYEQYV. CDR3 DNA: TGTGCCAGCAGTTGGGGCGGCTCCTACGAGCAGTACGTC.

The chain carries TRBV5-8 and TRBJ2-3; TRBD2 aligns across 8 bases. The CDR3 loop spans 15 amino acids. Trimming removed 4 bases from V and 0 bases from J; junction bases left unmatched: 4. The germline V gene encodes CDR1 SGHTS and CDR2 YDEGEE. CDR3 DNA: TGTGCCAGCAGCCGAGCGGGGGAAAGCACAGATACGCAGTATTTT. This sequence encodes CASSRAGESTDTQYF.

The genes are TRBV6-1 and TRBJ1-2; TRBD1 matches 9 bases. Germline trimming cut 1 base from V and 3 bases from J; bases unmatched to any gene: 9. The CDR3 runs to 17 residues. The germline V gene has CDR1 MNHNS and CDR2 SASEGT. The CDR3 protein is CASSEERRGQGYYGYTF. Here the CDR3 DNA reads TGTGCCAGCAGTGAAGAGAGGAGGGGACAGGGCTACTATGGCTACACCTTC.

This chain connects TRBV5-4 to TRBJ1-1; D perhaps matches TRBD1 (6 bases). The V gene lost 4 bases and the J gene lost 4 bases, with 17 bases spanning the gap. The germline CDR1 and CDR2 sequences are SGHNT and YYREEE (reference sequence). This CDR3 spans 15 amino acids. For the CDR3, the DNA is TGTGCCAGCAGCCTGCCCCGGACAGTCGGCACTGAAGCTTTCTTT. It specifies CASSLPRTVGTEAFF.

The chain employs TRBV18 and TRBJ1-4; the D gene is possibly TRBD1 (6 bases). The CDR3 has 17 amino acids. Looked up from germline, CDR1 is KGHSH and CDR2 is LQKENI. V was shortened by 2 bases and J by 4 bases, with 17 bases between the two germline ends. CDR3 region: CASSPVRATGINEKLFF. In nucleotides, the CDR3 is TGTGCCAGCTCACCAGTACGGGCGACAGGAATTAATGAAAAACTGTTTTTT.

CDR3 loop: CASSQVGTSGDGTDTQYF. DNA of the CDR3: TGTGCCAGCAGCCAAGTTGGGACTAGCGGGGACGGCACAGATACGCAGTATTTT. The chain joins TRBV4-2 to TRBJ2-3; TRBD2 agrees at 13 bases. Germline trimming cut 1 base from V and 1 base from J; bases unmatched to any gene: 5. Germline V gene sequence: CDR1 LGHNA, CDR2 YNFKEQ. CDR3 length equals 18 residues.

The rearrangement joins TRBV27 to TRBJ2-1; 13 bases map to TRBD2. V lost 6 bases and J lost 10; bases outside the gene matches: 9. CDR3 size: 15 residues. The germline V gene encodes CDR1 MNHEY and CDR2 SMNVEV (reference sequence). CDR3 sequence reads: CASSLTSGGAGEQFF. Here the CDR3 DNA reads TGTGCCAGCAGCCTCACTAGCGGGGGGGCAGGCGAGCAGTTCTTC.

The chain has TRBV5-1 and TRBJ1-6; TRBD1 agrees at 10 bases. The V gene end was trimmed by 3 bases and the J gene end by 10 bases; junction bases not matched to a gene: 7. Germline V gene data show CDR1 as SGHRS and CDR2 as YFSETQ. The CDR3 is 15 residues long. Here the CDR3 reads CASSSGDRGLSPLHF. The CDR3 DNA sequence: TGCGCCAGCAGCTCCGGGGACAGGGGACTGTCACCCCTCCACTTT.

The chain employs TRBV5-4 and TRBJ2-2; D unresolved. V was shortened by 1 base and J by 1 base, with 5 bases between the two germline ends. CDR1 and CDR2 (germline): SGHNT, YYREEE (reference sequence). The CDR3 contains 14 residues. The CDR3 nucleotides are TGTGCCAGCAGCTTGTCCAGGAACACCGGGGAGCTGTTTTTT. It specifies CASSLSRNTGELFF.

V is TRBV5-6 and J is TRBJ2-2; maybe TRBD2 (7 bases). The germline CDR1 and CDR2 sequences are SGHDT and YYEEEE. Trimming left V 5 bases short and J 3 bases short, with 17 bases between. The CDR3 covers 16 residues. CDR3 DNA: TGTGCCAGCAGGGCCTTAGGGGGGGCCGACACCGGGGAGCTGTTTTTT. Amino acids: CASRALGGADTGELFF.